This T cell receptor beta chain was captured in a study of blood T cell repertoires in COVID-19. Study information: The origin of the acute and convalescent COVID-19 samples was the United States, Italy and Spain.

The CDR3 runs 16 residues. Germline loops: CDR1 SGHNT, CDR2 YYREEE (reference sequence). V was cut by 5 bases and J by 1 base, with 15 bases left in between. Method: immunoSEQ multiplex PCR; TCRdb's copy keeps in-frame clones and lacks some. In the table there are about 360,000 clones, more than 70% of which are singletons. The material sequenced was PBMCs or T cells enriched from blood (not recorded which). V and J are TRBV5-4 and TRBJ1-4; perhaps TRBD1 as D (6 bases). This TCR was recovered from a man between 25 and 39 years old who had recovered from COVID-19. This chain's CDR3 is CASSGGGARTNEKLFF. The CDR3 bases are TGTGCCAGCAGTGGTGGGGGGGCGCGAACTAATGAAAAACTGTTTTTT.